This TCR beta chain was profiled in a study of molecular identifiers for immune sequencing clone quantification. The CDR3 totals 15 residues. The V gene's germline CDR1 is MNHEY and CDR2 SVGEGT. TCRdb independently ran MiXCR on the PCR reads; one entry per CDR3 protein. The data contain under 600,000 distinct CDR3 sequences, 20% to 25% of them singletons. Naive CD8 sequencing libraries were generated from around 20,000 to 990,000 sorted cells, with 10%, 30% or 50% RNA as input. As regards this clonotype: A much larger clone lies a single base off, so this may be a read error.

The gene calls are TRBV6-2 or TRBV6-3 and TRBJ1-1; D is undetermined. The sequenced sample consisted of naive CD8+ T cells from blood, with Jurkat cell RNA spiked in. Specified subset: FACS-sorted CD8+CD4-CCR7+CD45RA+ naive T cells. The sequence derives from a human donor in good health. Some libraries in this study had Jurkat cell RNA spiked in. The DNA for the CDR3 is TGTGCCAGCAGCCAAGTACACTCCACGAACACTGAAGCTTCCTTT. This sequence encodes CASSQVHSTNTEASF.